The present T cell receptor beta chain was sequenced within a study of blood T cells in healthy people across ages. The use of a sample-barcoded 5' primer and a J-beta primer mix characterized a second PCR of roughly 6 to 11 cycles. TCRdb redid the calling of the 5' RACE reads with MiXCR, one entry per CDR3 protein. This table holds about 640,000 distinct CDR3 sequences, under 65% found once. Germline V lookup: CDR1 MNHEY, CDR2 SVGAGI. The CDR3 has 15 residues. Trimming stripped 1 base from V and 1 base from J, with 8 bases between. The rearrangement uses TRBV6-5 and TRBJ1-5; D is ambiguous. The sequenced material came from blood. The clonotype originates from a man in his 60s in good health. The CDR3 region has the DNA TGTGCCAGCAGTTACTTTGTTGTCAGCAATCAGCCCCAGCATTTT. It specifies CASSYFVVSNQPQHF.